Below are 5 T cell receptor beta chains sequenced from a single sample in a study of cytomegalovirus exposure and HLA in healthy donors. Primers for the PCR totalled 60 Vbeta and 13 Jbeta. Clones were read by immunoSEQ multiplex PCR, and TCRdb kept only the in-frame ones, dropping some. The sample records 110,000 to 150,000 clones, around 73% being singletons. Sample: PBMCs. The receptors here all came from a woman between 40 and 50 years old in good health and CMV-seronegative.

The gene calls are TRBV2 and TRBJ1-1, with TRBD1 matching 7 bases. V gave up 5 bases and J gave up 11 bases; unmatched junction bases: 8. This CDR3 contains 12 residues. CDR1 is SNHLY and CDR2 is FYNNEI in the germline V gene. This CDR3 reads CASSITGTVAFF. For the CDR3, the DNA is TGTGCCAGCAGTATTACCGGGACAGTGGCTTTCTTT.

J is TRBJ1-1 and V is TRBV4-1, with TRBD1 matching over 8 bases. The CDR3 length is 15 residues. In germline, CDR1 is MGHRA, CDR2 YSYEKL. V was clipped by 0 bases and J by 3 bases; unmatched bases: 3. The CDR3 sequence is CASSQDDRGDTEAFF. In nucleotides, the CDR3 is TGCGCCAGCAGCCAAGATGACAGGGGAGACACTGAAGCTTTCTTT.

The chain uses TRBV9 and TRBJ1-1; tentative D call: TRBD1 (5 bases). Germline V gene lookup returns CDR1 SGDLS and CDR2 YYNGEE. Trimming took 2 bases from V and 3 from J, leaving 14 bases between them. This CDR3 has 15 residues. CDR3 in DNA: TGTGCCAGCAGCGTGTCAGGGAAACCGGACACTGAAGCTTTCTTT. It specifies CASSVSGKPDTEAFF.

The rearrangement joins TRBV28 to TRBJ1-2; D call uncertain. The germline V and J ends were trimmed by 1 base and 7 bases, with 10 bases remaining between them. Germline assignment: CDR1 MDHEN and CDR2 SYDVKM. This CDR3 has 13 amino acids. The CDR3 DNA reads as TGTGCCAGCAGTTTATATGGTGGGAGTGGCTACACCTTC. As protein: CASSLYGGSGYTF.

A single count supports this clone. This chain joins TRBV27 and TRBJ1-5; 7 bases fit TRBD1. CDR3 size: 14 residues. The V gene's germline CDR1 is MNHEY and CDR2 SMNVEV (reference sequence). The V gene end was trimmed by 3 bases and the J gene end by 6 bases; junction bases not matched to a gene: 5. In nucleotides, the CDR3 is TGTGCCAGCAGTTTGCATGACAGGGTTCAGCCCCAGCATTTT. This encodes CASSLHDRVQPQHF.